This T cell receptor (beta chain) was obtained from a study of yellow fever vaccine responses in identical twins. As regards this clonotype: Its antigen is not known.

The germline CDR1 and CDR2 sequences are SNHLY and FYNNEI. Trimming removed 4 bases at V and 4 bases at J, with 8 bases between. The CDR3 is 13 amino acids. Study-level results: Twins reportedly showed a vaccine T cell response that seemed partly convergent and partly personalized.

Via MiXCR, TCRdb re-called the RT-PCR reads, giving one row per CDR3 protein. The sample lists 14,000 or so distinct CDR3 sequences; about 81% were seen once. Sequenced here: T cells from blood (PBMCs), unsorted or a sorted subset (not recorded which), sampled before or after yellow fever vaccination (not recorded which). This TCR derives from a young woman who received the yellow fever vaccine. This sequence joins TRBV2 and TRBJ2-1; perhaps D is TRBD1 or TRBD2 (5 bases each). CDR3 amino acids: CASSAGLYNEQFF. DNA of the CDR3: TGTGCCAGCAGTGCGGGGCTTTACAATGAGCAGTTCTTC. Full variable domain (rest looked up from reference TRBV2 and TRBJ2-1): EPEVTQTPSHQVTQMGQEVILRCVPISNHLYFYWYRQILGQKVEFLVSFYNNEISEKSEIFDDQFSVERPDGSNFTLKIRSTKLEDSAMYFCASSAGLYNEQFFGPGTRLTVL.